This T cell receptor (beta chain) stems from a study of T cell responses to AZD1222 COVID-19 vaccine (dated by TCRdb to the early 2020s). In the study overall: TCR sequencing covered more than 230 trial participants: some 210 given two doses of AZD1222 and about 26 given two doses of MenACWY control vaccine. Trial participants were enrolled into age subgroups of 18-55, 56-69 and 70-plus years, which contained roughly 140, 27 and 60 TCR-sequenced participants, respectively.

V ends up 5 bases short and J 2 bases short, with an unmatched junction base count of 11. CDR1 and CDR2 (LGHNA, YSLEER) derive from the germline V gene. Inclusive of the bounding cysteine and phenylalanine, the CDR3 is 16 residues long. CDR3 DNA only is kept here, 48 bases in frame from base 1. The research as a whole found: After two AZD1222 doses, both the breadth and the depth of spike-specific TCRs were significantly higher than at day 0 and than in MenACWY recipients. Vaccine-associated CD4 TCRs spanned the whole spike protein, with dominant responses in regions 160-218 and 743-854. Most participants were white British and females outnumbered males, and the authors suggested that clonal diversity may have been underestimated. Because no day 14 peak-response samples were available, repertoires were characterized only after the peak T cell response. Conclusions about previously exposed vaccinees are limited because only 5 or 6 AZD1222 recipients were SARS-CoV-2 seropositive at baseline. The 56-69-year group was small, and its depth increase did not reach significance, likely because of low power. Nearly half of unique spike-specific TCRs reportedly recognized epitopes outside regions mutated in the B.1.351 and B.1.1.7 variants.

The time point label for this specimen denotes: about 28 days (+/-7) after the second vaccine dose. AZD1222 recipients with second doses at about 4 weeks or about 12 weeks were pooled, because spike-specific TCR depth and breadth did not differ between schedules. The vaccinee samples were drawn from two UK trials, COV001 and COV002, one of which was a single-blind randomized controlled phase 2/3 trial testing AZD1222 (ChAdOx1 nCoV-19) in healthy adults. For TCRbeta chain sequencing, PBMC samples were collected from trial participants at day 0 and at day 28 after the second dose. In regard to this clone: Its antigen specificity is not known. Base qualities are not provided; no much larger clone lies one nucleotide away.

The CDR3 regions of human TCRbeta chains were analyzed by immunosequencing. The published analysis was carried out like this. TCRs in the repertoires were matched against a reference library of SARS-CoV-2-specific TCRs that had been generated with the MIRA antigen-specificity platform. Breadth was defined as the fraction of unique TCRs that were SARS-CoV-2-associated. Depth was defined as the fraction of total T cells that were SARS-CoV-2-associated. Each spike-specific TCR was assigned to its reactive spike region and to a CD4 or CD8 class using the MIRA data. Log10-transformed breadth and depth values were compared by one-way ANOVA with Sidak's multiple comparisons tests. TCRdb took this table from immuneACCESS and kept in-frame rearrangements with V and J called. Such tables lack part of the clones; where checked against another copy, unresolved V genes explain under half of the gap, and the rest is unexplained. The DNA was the basis for D and trimming; V, J and clone size are from that table. For this sample there are approximately 100,000 clones; over 75% appear just once. In total, the top ten clones hold 4.4% of the sample.

The specimen comprised peripheral blood, sampled 28 days after the second AZD1222 dose. The rearrangement joined TRBV4-3 to TRBJ1-1; TRBD1 aligns with 7 central bases. The receptor's source is an adult who received the AZD1222 COVID-19 vaccine. The bases are TGCGCCAGCAGCGCGACCGGGACAGCAAAAAACACTGAAGCTTTCTTT. It translates as CASSATGTAKNTEAFF.